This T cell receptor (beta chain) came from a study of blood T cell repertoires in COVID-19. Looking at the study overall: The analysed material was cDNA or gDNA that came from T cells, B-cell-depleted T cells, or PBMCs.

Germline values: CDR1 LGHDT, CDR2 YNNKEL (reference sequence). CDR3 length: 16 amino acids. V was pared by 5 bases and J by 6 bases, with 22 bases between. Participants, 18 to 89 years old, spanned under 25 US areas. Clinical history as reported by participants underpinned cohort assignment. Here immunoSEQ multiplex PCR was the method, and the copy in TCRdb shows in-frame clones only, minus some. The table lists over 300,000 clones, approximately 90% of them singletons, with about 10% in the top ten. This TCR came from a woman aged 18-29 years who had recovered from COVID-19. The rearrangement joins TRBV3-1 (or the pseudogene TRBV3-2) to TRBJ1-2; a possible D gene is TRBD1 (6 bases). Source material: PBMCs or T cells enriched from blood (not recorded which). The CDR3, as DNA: TGTGCCAGCAGCTTTTTTAGAGGGGGTGATGAGGATGGCTACACCTTC. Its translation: CASSFFRGGDEDGYTF.